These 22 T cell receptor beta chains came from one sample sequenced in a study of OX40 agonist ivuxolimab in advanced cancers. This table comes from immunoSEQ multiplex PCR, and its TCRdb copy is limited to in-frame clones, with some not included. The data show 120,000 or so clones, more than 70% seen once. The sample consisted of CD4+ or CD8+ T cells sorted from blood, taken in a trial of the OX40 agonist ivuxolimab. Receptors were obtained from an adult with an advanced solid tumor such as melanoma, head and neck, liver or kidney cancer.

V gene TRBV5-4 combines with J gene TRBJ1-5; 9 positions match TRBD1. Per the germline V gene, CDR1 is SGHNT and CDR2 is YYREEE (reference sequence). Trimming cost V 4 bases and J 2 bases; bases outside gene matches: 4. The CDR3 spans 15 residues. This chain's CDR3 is CASSQGTGRNQPQHF. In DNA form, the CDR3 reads TGTGCCAGCAGCCAAGGGACAGGGCGCAATCAGCCCCAGCATTTT.

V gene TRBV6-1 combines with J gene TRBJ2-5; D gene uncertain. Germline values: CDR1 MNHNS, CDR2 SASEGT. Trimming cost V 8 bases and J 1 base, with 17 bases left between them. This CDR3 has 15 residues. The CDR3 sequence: CASCLTSHCQETQYF. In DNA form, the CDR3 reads TGTGCCAGCTGCCTCACGAGCCATTGCCAAGAGACCCAGTACTTC.

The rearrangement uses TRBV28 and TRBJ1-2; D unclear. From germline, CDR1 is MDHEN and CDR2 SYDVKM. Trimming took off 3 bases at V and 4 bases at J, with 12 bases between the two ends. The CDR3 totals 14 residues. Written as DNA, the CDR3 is TGTGCCAGCAGTTTCCCTGGGTTTTTCTATGGCTACACCTTC. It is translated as CASSFPGFFYGYTF.

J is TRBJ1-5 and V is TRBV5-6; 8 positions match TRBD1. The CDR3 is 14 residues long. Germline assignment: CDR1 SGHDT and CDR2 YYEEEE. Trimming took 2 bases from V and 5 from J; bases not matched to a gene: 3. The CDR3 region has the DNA TGTGCCAGCAGCTTAGGACAGGGATATCAGCCCCAGCATTTT. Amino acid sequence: CASSLGQGYQPQHF. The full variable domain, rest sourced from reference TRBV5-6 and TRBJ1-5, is DAGVTQSPTHLIKTRGQQVTLRCSPKSGHDTVSWYQQALGQGPQFIFQYYEEEERQRGNFPDRFSGHQFPNYSSELNVNALLLGDSALYLCASSLGQGYQPQHFGDGTRLSIL.

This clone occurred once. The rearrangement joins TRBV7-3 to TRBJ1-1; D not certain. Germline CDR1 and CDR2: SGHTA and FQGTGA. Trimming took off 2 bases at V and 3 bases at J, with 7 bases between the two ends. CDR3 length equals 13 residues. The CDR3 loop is CASSLVRDTEAFF. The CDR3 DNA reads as TGTGCCAGCAGCTTAGTCAGAGACACTGAAGCTTTCTTT.

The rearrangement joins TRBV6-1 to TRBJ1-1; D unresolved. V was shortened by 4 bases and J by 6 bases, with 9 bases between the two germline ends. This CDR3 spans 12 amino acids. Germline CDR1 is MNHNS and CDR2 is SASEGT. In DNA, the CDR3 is TGTGCCAGCAGTGGTCCCGAACCTGAAGCTTTCTTT. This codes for CASSGPEPEAFF.

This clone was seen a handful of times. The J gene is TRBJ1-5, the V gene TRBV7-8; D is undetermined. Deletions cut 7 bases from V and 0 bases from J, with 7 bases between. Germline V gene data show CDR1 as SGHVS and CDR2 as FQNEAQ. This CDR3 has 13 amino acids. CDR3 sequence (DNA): TGTGCCAGCACCCCCCTTAGCAATCAGCCCCAGCATTTT. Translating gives CASTPLSNQPQHF.

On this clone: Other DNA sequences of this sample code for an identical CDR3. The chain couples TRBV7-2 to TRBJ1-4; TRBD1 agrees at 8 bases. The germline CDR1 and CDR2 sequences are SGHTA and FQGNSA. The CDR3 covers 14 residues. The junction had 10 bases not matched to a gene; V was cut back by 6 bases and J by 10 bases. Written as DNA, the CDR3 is TGTGCCAGCAGGCCCGGACAGGGATTTGGAAAACTGTTTTTT. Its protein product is CASRPGQGFGKLFF.

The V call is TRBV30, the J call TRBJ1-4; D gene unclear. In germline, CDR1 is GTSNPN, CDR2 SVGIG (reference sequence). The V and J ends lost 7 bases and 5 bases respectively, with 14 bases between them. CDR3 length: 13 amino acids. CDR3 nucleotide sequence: TGTGCCTCTGAGGGTGGGAGAAATGAAAAACTGTTTTTT. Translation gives CASEGGRNEKLFF.

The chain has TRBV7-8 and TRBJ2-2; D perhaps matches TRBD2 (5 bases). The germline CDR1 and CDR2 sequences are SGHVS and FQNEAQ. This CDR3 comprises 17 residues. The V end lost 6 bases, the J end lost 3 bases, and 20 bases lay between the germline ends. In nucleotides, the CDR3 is TGTGCCAGCAGGCCGGGAAGCCTTGATACGTACACCGGGGAGCTGTTTTTT. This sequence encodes CASRPGSLDTYTGELFF.

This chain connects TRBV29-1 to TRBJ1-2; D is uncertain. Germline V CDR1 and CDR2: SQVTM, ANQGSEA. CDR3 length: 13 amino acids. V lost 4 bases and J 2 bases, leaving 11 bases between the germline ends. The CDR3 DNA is TGCAGCGTTGCTCTCGGACTAAACTATGGCTACACCTTC. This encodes CSVALGLNYGYTF.

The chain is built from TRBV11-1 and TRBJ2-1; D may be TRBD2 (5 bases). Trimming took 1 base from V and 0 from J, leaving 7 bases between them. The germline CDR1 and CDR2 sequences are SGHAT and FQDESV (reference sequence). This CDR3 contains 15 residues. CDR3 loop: CASSLEGSSYNEQFF. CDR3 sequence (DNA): TGTGCCAGCAGCTTAGAAGGGAGCTCCTACAATGAGCAGTTCTTC. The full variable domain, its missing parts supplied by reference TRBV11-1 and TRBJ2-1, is EAEVAQSPRYKITEKSQAVAFWCDPISGHATLYWYRQILGQGPELLVQFQDESVVDDSQLPKDRFSAERLKGVDSTLKIQPAELGDSAMYLCASSLEGSSYNEQFFGPGTRLTVL.

DNA of the CDR3: TGTGCCAGCAGCAAAAGGGGTAGGTGGCGGCGACCCTACGAGCAGTACTTC. It specifies CASSKRGRWRRPYEQYF. V gene TRBV21-1 combines with J gene TRBJ2-7; TRBD1, the table's D call, lacks a check against the DNA. TRBV21-1 is a pseudogene locus. CDR3 length: 17 amino acids.

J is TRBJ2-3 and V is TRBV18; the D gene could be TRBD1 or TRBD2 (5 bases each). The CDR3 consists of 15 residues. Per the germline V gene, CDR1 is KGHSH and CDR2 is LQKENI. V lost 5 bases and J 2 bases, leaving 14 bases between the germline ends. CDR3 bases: TGTGCCAGCTCAAAGAGGGACGGGGTCACAGATACGCAGTATTTT. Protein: CASSKRDGVTDTQYF. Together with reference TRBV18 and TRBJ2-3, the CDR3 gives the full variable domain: NAGVMQNPRHLVRRRGQEARLRCSPMKGHSHVYWYRQLPEEGLKFMVYLQKENIIDESGMPKERFSAEFPKEGPSILRIQQVVRGDSAAYFCASSKRDGVTDTQYFGPGTRLTVL.

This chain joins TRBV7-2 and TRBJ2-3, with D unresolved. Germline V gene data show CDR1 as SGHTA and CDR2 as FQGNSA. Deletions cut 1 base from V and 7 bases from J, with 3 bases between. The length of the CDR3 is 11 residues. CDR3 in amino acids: CASSLVYTQYF. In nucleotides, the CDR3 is TGTGCCAGCAGCTTAGTATATACGCAGTATTTT.

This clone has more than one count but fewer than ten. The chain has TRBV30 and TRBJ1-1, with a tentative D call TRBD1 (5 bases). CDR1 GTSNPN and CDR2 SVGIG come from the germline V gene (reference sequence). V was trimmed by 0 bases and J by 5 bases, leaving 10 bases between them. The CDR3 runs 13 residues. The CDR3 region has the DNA TGTGCCTGGAGTGTAATCGGGGCTACTGAAGCTTTCTTT. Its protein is CAWSVIGATEAFF.

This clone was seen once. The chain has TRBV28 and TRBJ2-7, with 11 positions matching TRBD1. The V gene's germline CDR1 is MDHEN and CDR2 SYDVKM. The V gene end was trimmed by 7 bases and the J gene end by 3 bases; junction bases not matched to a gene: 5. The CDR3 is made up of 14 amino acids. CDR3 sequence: CASISGTGGYEQYF. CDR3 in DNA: TGTGCCAGCATATCCGGGACAGGGGGCTACGAGCAGTACTTC.

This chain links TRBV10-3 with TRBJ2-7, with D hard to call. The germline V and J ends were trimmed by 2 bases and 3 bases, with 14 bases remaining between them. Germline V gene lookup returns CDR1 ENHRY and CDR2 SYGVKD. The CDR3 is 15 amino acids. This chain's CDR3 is CAISEPGDRVYEQYF. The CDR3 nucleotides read TGTGCCATCAGTGAGCCCGGCGATCGGGTCTACGAGCAGTACTTC.

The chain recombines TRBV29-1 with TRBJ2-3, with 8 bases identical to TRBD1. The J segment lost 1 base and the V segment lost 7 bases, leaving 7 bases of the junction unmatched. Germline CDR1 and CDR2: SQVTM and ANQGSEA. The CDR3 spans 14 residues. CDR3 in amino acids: CSASRGLGTDTQYF. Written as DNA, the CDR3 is TGCAGCGCCTCCAGGGGGCTCGGCACAGATACGCAGTATTTT.

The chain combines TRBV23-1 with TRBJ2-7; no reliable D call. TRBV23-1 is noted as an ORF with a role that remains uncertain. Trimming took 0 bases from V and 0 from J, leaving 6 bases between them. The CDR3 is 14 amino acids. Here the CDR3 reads CASSQSSYSYEQYF. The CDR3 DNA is TGCGCCAGCAGTCAATCGAGTTACTCCTACGAGCAGTACTTC.

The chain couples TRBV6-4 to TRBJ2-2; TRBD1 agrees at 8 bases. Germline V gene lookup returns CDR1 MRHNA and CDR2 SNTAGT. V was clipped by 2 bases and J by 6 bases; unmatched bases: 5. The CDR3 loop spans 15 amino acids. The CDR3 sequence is CASSDSDRGPGELFF. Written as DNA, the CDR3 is TGTGCCAGCAGTGACAGCGACAGGGGTCCCGGGGAGCTGTTTTTT.

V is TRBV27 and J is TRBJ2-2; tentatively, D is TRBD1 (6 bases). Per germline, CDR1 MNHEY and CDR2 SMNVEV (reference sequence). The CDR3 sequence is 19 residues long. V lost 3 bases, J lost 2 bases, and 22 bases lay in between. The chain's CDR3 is CASSFIRGQLSSNTGELFF. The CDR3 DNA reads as TGTGCCAGCAGTTTCATACGAGGACAGCTCTCCTCAAACACCGGGGAGCTGTTTTTT.